This TCR beta chain was captured in a study of CD8+ T cells in alopecia areata. Treatment reported: oral pan-JAK inhibitor, 5-10 mg twice daily. Sampling of alopecia areata patients yielded lesional scalp punch biopsies as well as peripheral blood. Study-wide findings and caveats: Scalp samples also contribute reads from the resident alphabeta T cells found in normal skin. There were many expanded lesional clones persisting in scalp and blood during tofacitinib.

RNA was extracted and reverse transcribed into cDNA as the sequencing template. TCRdb's table, derived via immunoSEQ multiplex PCR, lists solely in-frame clones and lacks some. This sample has hundreds of thousands of clones; about two fifths occur once, and the top ten carry around 0.48%. The sample holds a few counts of this clone. Its antigen is as yet unknown. This receptor was obtained from a human donor with alopecia areata. This specimen was CD4+ T cells sorted from blood, taken between weeks 30 and 35, from a patient treated with tofacitinib.

The CDR3 region has the DNA TGTGCCAGTAGTTCAATCGACGGGGCCTATAATGAAAAACTGTTTTTT. Protein sequence: CASSSIDGAYNEKLFF. This rearrangement joins TRBV19 to TRBJ1-4; D is possibly TRBD1 (5 bases). Germline CDR1 reads LNHDA; CDR2 reads SQIVND (reference sequence). The germline V and J ends were trimmed by 5 bases and 4 bases, with 17 bases remaining between them. This CDR3 is 16 amino acids long.